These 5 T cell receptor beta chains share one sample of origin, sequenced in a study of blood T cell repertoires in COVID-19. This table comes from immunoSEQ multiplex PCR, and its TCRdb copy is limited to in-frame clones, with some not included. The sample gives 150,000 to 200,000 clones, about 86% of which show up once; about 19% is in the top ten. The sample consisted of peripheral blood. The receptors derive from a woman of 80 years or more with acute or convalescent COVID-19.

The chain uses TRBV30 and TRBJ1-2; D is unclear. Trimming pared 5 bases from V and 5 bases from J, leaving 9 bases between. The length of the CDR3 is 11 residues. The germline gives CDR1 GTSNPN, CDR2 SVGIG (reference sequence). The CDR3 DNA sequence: TGTGCCTGGGTACGGGTATATGGCTACACCTTC. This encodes CAWVRVYGYTF.

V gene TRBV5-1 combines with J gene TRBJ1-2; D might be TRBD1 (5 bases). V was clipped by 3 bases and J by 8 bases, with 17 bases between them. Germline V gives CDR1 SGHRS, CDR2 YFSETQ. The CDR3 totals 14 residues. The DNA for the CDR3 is TGCGCCAGCAGCTCCGCTTCGGGGGGGGAAGGCTACACCTTC. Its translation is CASSSASGGEGYTF.

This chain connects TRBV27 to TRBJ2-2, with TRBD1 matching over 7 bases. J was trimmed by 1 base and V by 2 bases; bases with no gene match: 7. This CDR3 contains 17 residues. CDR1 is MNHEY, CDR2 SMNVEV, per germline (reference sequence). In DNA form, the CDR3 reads TGTGCCAGCAGTTTAGAAACAGGGGTGAGGAACACCGGGGAGCTGTTTTTT. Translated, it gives CASSLETGVRNTGELFF.

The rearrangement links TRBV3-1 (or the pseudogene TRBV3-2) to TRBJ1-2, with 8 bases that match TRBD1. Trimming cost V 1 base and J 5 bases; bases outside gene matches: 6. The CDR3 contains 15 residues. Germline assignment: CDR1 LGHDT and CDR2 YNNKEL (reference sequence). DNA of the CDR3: TGTGCCAGCAGCCAAGCCTCAACAGGGGGTTATGGCTACACCTTC. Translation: CASSQASTGGYGYTF.

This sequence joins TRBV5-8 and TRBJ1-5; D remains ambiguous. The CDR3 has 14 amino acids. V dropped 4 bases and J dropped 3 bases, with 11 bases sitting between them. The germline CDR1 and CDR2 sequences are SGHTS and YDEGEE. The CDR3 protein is CASSPGLFNQPQHF. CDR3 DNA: TGTGCCAGCAGCCCAGGCTTATTCAATCAGCCCCAGCATTTT.